This T cell receptor beta chain was recorded in a study of T cell changes during pregnancy in multiple sclerosis (dated by TCRdb to the late 2010s). Context from the whole study: Changes in the T cell repertoire over the course of pregnancy were examined in this study in women with multiple sclerosis.

CDR1 and CDR2 (SGHNT, YYREEE) derive from the germline V gene (reference sequence). V is pruned by 1 base and J by 4 bases, leaving 5 bases of the junction without a gene match. The CDR3 goes from the cysteine to the phenylalanine over 16 residues. The CDR3 DNA has 48 bases and is translated from base 1. As concerns this clone: Its antigen is not yet known. No much larger clone is present one base from it, and per-base qualities are unavailable.

The library was built by means of the immunoSEQ multiplex PCR assay. The source is immuneACCESS, and TCRdb retained only in-frame sequences with V and J called. Part of the clones is not carried over; for the studies checked, unresolved V genes explain less than half of this, and the remainder is unexplained. A total of some 83,000 clones appear in this sample, about 90% of them only once. Around 3.3% of the sample lies in the top ten. Material: PBMCs, obtained in the first trimester of pregnancy. The chain is made from TRBV5-4 and TRBJ1-5, with TRBD1 matching 10 junction bases. This clonotype was sampled from a female donor in good health, serving as a control in a pregnancy study. Some clones in this sample may be carry-over from other donors' samples. The nucleotide sequence reads as follows: TGTGCCAGCAGCTTGCGGGACAGGGGAGGGAATCAGCCCCAGCATTTT. Its translation is CASSLRDRGGNQPQHF. The CDR3 plus the reference TRBV5-4 and TRBJ1-5 genes for the other parts give the full variable domain: ETGVTQSPTHLIKTRGQQVTLRCSSQSGHNTVSWYQQALGQGPQFIFQYYREEENGRGNFPPRFSGLQFPNYSSELNVNALELDDSALYLCASSLRDRGGNQPQHFGDGTRLSIL.